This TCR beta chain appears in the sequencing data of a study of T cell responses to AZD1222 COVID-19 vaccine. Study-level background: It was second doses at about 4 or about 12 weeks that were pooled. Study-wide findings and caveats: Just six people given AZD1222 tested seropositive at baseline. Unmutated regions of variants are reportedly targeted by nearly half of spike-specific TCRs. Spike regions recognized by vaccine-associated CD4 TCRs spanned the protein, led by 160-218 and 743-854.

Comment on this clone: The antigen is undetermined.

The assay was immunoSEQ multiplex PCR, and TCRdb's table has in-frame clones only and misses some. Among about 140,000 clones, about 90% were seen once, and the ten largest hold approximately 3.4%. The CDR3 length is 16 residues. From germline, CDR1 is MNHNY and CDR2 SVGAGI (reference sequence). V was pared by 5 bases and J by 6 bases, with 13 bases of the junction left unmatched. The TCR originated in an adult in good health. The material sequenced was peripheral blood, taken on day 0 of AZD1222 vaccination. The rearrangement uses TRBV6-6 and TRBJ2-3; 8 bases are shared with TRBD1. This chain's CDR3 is CASSTLDRDGRDTQYF. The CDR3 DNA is TGTGCCAGCAGTACCCTGGACAGGGACGGCAGGGATACGCAGTATTTT.